These T cell receptor beta chains were read from a single sample in a study of patients and donors after allogeneic stem cell transplantation. TCRdb fed the RT-PCR reads into MiXCR, producing one record per CDR3 protein. The sample includes 25,000 to 30,000 distinct CDR3 sequences, around 7.4% of them seen just once. The source material was blood, either unsorted or a sorted T cell fraction (not recorded which). The source is a human donor who was either an allogeneic HSCT recipient or a stem cell or donor lymphocyte infusion donor (not recorded which). It is not recorded whose cells these are; they may come from a transplant donor. CDR3s include the opening cysteine and the closing phenylalanine or tryptophan. A D gene is named only where the DNA matches it firmly. The size entry is marked missing in some rows and otherwise reads once, few, many or a size class.

D	length	V	J	size	DNA	CDR3
TRBD2	15	TRBV7-2	TRBJ2-1	many	TGTGCCAGCAGCTTAGGCACTAGCGAGTACAATGAGCAGTTCTTC	CASSLGTSEYNEQFF
-	14	TRBV27	TRBJ1-6	many	TGTGCCAGCAGTTTATCTGGCTATAATTCACCCCTCCACTTT	CASSLSGYNSPLHF
-	14	TRBV24-1	TRBJ2-2	many	TGTGCCTCCCAGGACAGCCAGAACACCGGGGAGCTGTTTTTT	CASQDSQNTGELFF
TRBD1	18	TRBV11-2	TRBJ1-2	many	TGTGCCAGCAGCTTATTGGGGACAGAGGGCGCAAGGGACTATGGCTACACCTTC	CASSLLGTEGARDYGYTF
-	17	TRBV20-1	TRBJ2-2	few	TGCAGTGCTCAGAGCGGGCCCTACCTACCCGGCACCGGGGAGCTGTTTTTT	CSAQSGPYLPGTGELFF
TRBD2	14	TRBV7-8	TRBJ2-7	many	TGTGCCAGCAGCAAAATGGGACTAGGGGGCGAGCAGTACTTC	CASSKMGLGGEQYF
TRBD1	15	TRBV15	TRBJ1-2	-	TGTGCCACCAGCAGACAGGGGGACCCCAACTATGGCTACACCTTC	CATSRQGDPNYGYTF
-	18	TRBV3-1	TRBJ1-4	-	TGTGCCAGCAGCCCGAGCCGGACCGGGACGGGGCGCCGGGAAAAACTGTTTTTT	CASSPSRTGTGRREKLFF
-	15	TRBV4-2	TRBJ2-5	many	TGTGCCAGCAGCCAAACCCTAGCGACCCAAGAGACCCAGTACTTC	CASSQTLATQETQYF
-	19	TRBV3-1	TRBJ2-1	-	TGTGCCAGCAGCCAAGATAGGAGGCGGGGCCGGAACCGGTACAATGAGCAGTTCTTC	CASSQDRRRGRNRYNEQFF
TRBD1	14	TRBV12-3/TRBV12-4	TRBJ2-7	many	TGTGCCAGCAGACAGACAGGGACGGGGTACGAGCAGTACTTC	CASRQTGTGYEQYF
-	13	TRBV6-2/TRBV6-3	TRBJ2-2	many	TGTGCCAGCAGTAAGACAAGAACCGGGGAGCTGTTTTTT	CASSKTRTGELFF
TRBD2	15	TRBV7-9	TRBJ2-5	medium-sized	TGTGCCAGCAGAAAGGGACTAGCGGCGCAAGAGACCCAGTACTTC	CASRKGLAAQETQYF
-	15	TRBV5-1	TRBJ1-6	many	TGCGCCAGCAACCTGGATCCGGGGAGGGGTTCACCCCTCCACTTT	CASNLDPGRGSPLHF
-	14	TRBV9	TRBJ2-3	-	TGTGCCAGCAGCGTCGACATGCTCACAGATACGCAGTATTTT	CASSVDMLTDTQYF
TRBD2	13	TRBV20-1	TRBJ2-7	many	TGCAGTGCTAGTTCGCTAGCGGGAGCAGAGCAGTACTTC	CSASSLAGAEQYF
-	12	TRBV12-3/TRBV12-4	TRBJ1-1	many	TGTGCCAGCAGTTTAAGGGGGACTGAAGCTTTCTTT	CASSLRGTEAFF
-	14	TRBV7-2	TRBJ1-6	-	TGTGCCAGCAGCTTAGAGGGTTATAATTCACCCCTCCACTTT	CASSLEGYNSPLHF
-	13	TRBV7-2	TRBJ1-2	many	TGTGCCAGCAGCTTATTCAAAGGGTTCGGCTACACCTTC	CASSLFKGFGYTF
TRBD1	18	TRBV7-2	TRBJ2-7	many	TGTGCCAGCAGCTTAAGCGCTCCCCGGCAGGGGGCGGCCTACGAGCAGTACTTC	CASSLSAPRQGAAYEQYF
-	13	TRBV6-1	TRBJ2-7	few	TGTGCCAGCAGGGGGGGGCCGAGCTCCGAGCAGTACTTC	CASRGGPSSEQYF
-	13	TRBV5-4	TRBJ2-1	few	TGTGCCAGCAGCTTGGCCATTGGGAATGAGCAGTTCTTC	CASSLAIGNEQFF
-	17	TRBV5-1	TRBJ1-1	-	TGCGCCAGCAGCTTGGTTTGGGGAAAGGGGGTTAACACTGAAGCTTTCTTT	CASSLVWGKGVNTEAFF
TRBD1	14	TRBV7-9	TRBJ2-7	many	TGTGCCAGCAGCCCCGGACAGGGTCGGTTCGAGCAGTACTTC	CASSPGQGRFEQYF
-	13	TRBV5-1	TRBJ2-7	many	TGCGCCAGCAGCTTGAGCAGGAGTGTGGAGCAGTACTTC	CASSLSRSVEQYF
-	12	TRBV24-1	TRBJ2-3	few	TGTGCCACCAGTGATGAGACAGATACGCAGTATTTT	CATSDETDTQYF
TRBD1	15	TRBV20-1	TRBJ2-7	many	TGCAGTGCTAGAGATCAGGGACAGGGGATTTACGAGCAGTACTTC	CSARDQGQGIYEQYF
TRBD1	14	TRBV2	TRBJ2-4	many	TGTGCCAGCAGTTCTTTCAGGGGGCCTAACATTCAGTACTTC	CASSSFRGPNIQYF
TRBD1	13	TRBV7-9	TRBJ1-2	few	TGTGCCAGCAGCCTTGACAGGGTAGGAGGCTACACCTTC	CASSLDRVGGYTF
-	15	TRBV21-1	TRBJ2-7	few	TGTGCCAGCAGCCCAGGGGGACGGACCCCCTACGAGCAGTACTTC	CASSPGGRTPYEQYF
-	11	TRBV9	TRBJ1-2	many	TGTGCCAGCAGCACAGGACGTATTAGCACCTTC	CASSTGRISTF
-	14	TRBV7-9	TRBJ1-2	-	TGTGCCAGCAGCTTAGAATGGCGCCACCGGGGCTACACCTTC	CASSLEWRHRGYTF
-	16	TRBV24-1	TRBJ2-1	many	TGTGCCACCAGTGATTTTACGGGAGAAGGCTACAATGAGCAGTTCTTC	CATSDFTGEGYNEQFF
-	15	TRBV7-9	TRBJ1-1	many	TGTGCCAGCAGCATAAAAGGACGGATGAACACTGAAGCTTTCTTT	CASSIKGRMNTEAFF
TRBD1	15	TRBV6-5	TRBJ2-5	many	TGTGCCAGCAGTTATGGGACAGCTGTCCAAGAGACCCAGTACTTC	CASSYGTAVQETQYF
TRBD2	19	TRBV2	TRBJ2-3	many	TGTGCCAGCAGTCCTCTCCTGGGACTAGCGGGAGGGCCGACAGATACGCAGTATTTT	CASSPLLGLAGGPTDTQYF
-	15	TRBV11-3	TRBJ2-7	many	TGTGCCAGCAGCCCACGCAGTCACAGCTCCTACGAGCAGTACTTC	CASSPRSHSSYEQYF
-	14	TRBV15	TRBJ1-1	-	TGTGCCACCAGCAGGGGACTGATGAACACTGAAGCTTTCTTT	CATSRGLMNTEAFF
TRBD1	14	TRBV5-4	TRBJ2-7	-	TGTGCCAGCAGCAGGAACAGGGGCCCGGGCGAGCAGTACTTC	CASSRNRGPGEQYF
-	16	TRBV12-3/TRBV12-4	TRBJ1-1	few	TGTGCCAGCAGTTCGGATGACGAGTGGAGGAACACTGAAGCTTTCTTT	CASSSDDEWRNTEAFF
-	16	TRBV5-4	TRBJ1-2	few	TGTGCCAGCAGCCGTAGACCGAAACAGGGCATCTATGGCTACACCTTC	CASSRRPKQGIYGYTF
-	15	TRBV27	TRBJ2-3	-	TGTGCCAGCAGTTGGGGGCAGGGGAGCACAGATACGCAGTATTTT	CASSWGQGSTDTQYF
-	18	TRBV7-6	TRBJ1-5	-	TGTGCCAGCAGCTTAGACCTTGGACAGAAAAGGAGCAATCAGCCCCAGCATTTT	CASSLDLGQKRSNQPQHF
-	12	TRBV19	TRBJ1-1	few	TGTGCCAGTAGTATGAGGGCATCTGAAGCTTTCTTT	CASSMRASEAFF
-	14	TRBV7-9	TRBJ2-5	many	TGTGCCAGCAGCTTAACCGAGCTCCGGGAGACCCAGTACTTC	CASSLTELRETQYF
-	15	TRBV7-9	TRBJ2-7	many	TGTGCCAGCAGCTTAGAAGGCGGAGTCGGCGACGAGCAGTACTTC	CASSLEGGVGDEQYF
-	15	TRBV6-1	TRBJ1-3	-	TGTGCCAGCAGTGAAGCCACAAGCGGTGGAAACACCATATATTTT	CASSEATSGGNTIYF
-	15	TRBV7-9	TRBJ1-2	-	TGTGCCAGCAGCCCTGACGGAGGACTCCGCTATGGCTACACCTTC	CASSPDGGLRYGYTF
-	13	TRBV7-9	TRBJ1-2	-	TGTGCCAGCAGCTTTGGACAGTACTATGGCTACACCTTC	CASSFGQYYGYTF
TRBD1	15	TRBV12-3/TRBV12-4	TRBJ1-4	-	TGTGCCAGCAGTCGGGGACAGAGGTATCGGGAAAAACTGTTTTTT	CASSRGQRYREKLFF